The present TCR beta chain was sequenced within a study of radiotherapy plus CTLA-4 blockade in lung cancer. Study findings and constraints: Radiotherapy with ipilimumab was followed by blood expansion of tumor-derived clones. In blood, early T cell clone dynamics reportedly predicted response best, together with interferon-beta.

Assay: immunoSEQ multiplex PCR; the TCRdb copy retains only in-frame clones and omits some. The data show about 97,000 clones, with about 70% seen just once and roughly 2.8% held by the top ten. Regarding this clone: The antigen remains unidentified.

Germline CDR1 SNHLY, CDR2 FYNNEI. The V end lost 1 base, the J end lost 2 bases, and 10 bases lay between the germline ends. The CDR3 is made up of 15 amino acids. Chemo-refractory metastatic non-small-cell lung cancer patients were treated with focal radiation plus CTLA-4 blockade with ipilimumab. The specimen comprised peripheral blood, sampled from a patient treated with radiotherapy plus ipilimumab. The chain carries TRBV2 and TRBJ2-3; no reliable D call. The sequence was obtained from a human donor with non-small cell lung cancer who had a partial response to radiotherapy plus ipilimumab. Some clones in this sample may be carry-over from other donors' samples. CDR3 sequence (DNA): TGTGCCAGCAGTGAAGAGAACTTAAACACAGATACGCAGTATTTT. This translates into CASSEENLNTDTQYF.